Each of the 17 T cell receptor beta chains below was sequenced from the same sample in a study of T cell repertoires in cytomegalovirus infection. TCRdb itself ran the reads through MiXCR, one entry per CDR3 protein. This sample has hundreds of thousands of distinct CDR3 sequences, with roughly 9.5% found just once. Sequenced sample: PBMCs. The receptors derive from a human donor in good health (CMV status not recorded). Some clones in this sample may be carry-over from other donors' samples.

This clonotype was detected only a few times. The gene calls are TRBV7-2 and TRBJ2-3; 8 bases map to TRBD1. The CDR3 totals 14 residues. J lost 4 bases, V lost 4 bases, and 4 bases had no gene match. The germline V gene has CDR1 SGHTA and CDR2 FQGNSA. The CDR3 protein is CASSSRTGSDTQYF. The CDR3, as DNA: TGTGCCAGCAGCTCCCGGACAGGGTCAGATACGCAGTATTTT.

This clonotype was seen a handful of times. The chain joins TRBV11-2 to TRBJ2-2; possible D gene TRBD1, 6 bases. The germline V and J ends were trimmed by 5 bases and 4 bases, with 11 bases remaining between them. Germline-derived CDR1 and CDR2 are SGHAT and FQNNGV. The CDR3 has 14 residues. CDR3 DNA: TGTGCCAGCAGCCGGGCAGGGGTCACCGGGGAGCTGTTTTTT. Its protein is CASSRAGVTGELFF.

In its sample, this clonotype was seen many times. The V and J genes are TRBV28 and TRBJ2-2; TRBD2 matches 7 bases. This CDR3 region has 18 residues. Unmatched junction bases numbered 17, after V lost 5 bases and J lost 5 bases. From germline, CDR1 is MDHEN and CDR2 SYDVKM. CDR3 nucleotides: TGTGCCAGCAGTACCCCTCGGGGTAGCGGGCCCGTGACCGGGGAGCTGTTTTTT. This codes for CASSTPRGSGPVTGELFF.

Concerning this clonotype: A read error is likely, as this CDR3 ends without the conserved phenylalanine or tryptophan. The V and J genes are TRBV7-2 and TRBJ2-7; D not resolved. Trimming took off 2 bases at V and 5 bases at J, with 7 bases between the two ends. CDR3 length: 12 residues. Per the germline V gene, CDR1 is SGHTA and CDR2 is FQGNSA. CDR3 bases: TGTGCCAGCAGCTTAAACGGTAACGAGCAGTACCTC. This sequence encodes CASSLNGNEQYL.

The chain employs TRBV14 and TRBJ2-3; D call uncertain. Germline CDR1 is SGHDN and CDR2 is FVKESK. V lost 0 bases and J lost 1, with 8 bases in between. CDR3 length: 15 residues. The CDR3 DNA sequence: TGTGCCAGCAGCCAAGATTTACCGCGCACAGATACGCAGTATTTT. It translates to CASSQDLPRTDTQYF. The complete variable domain, with remaining parts taken from reference TRBV14 and TRBJ2-3, reads EAGVTQFPSHSVIEKGQTVTLRCDPISGHDNLYWYRRVMGKEIKFLLHFVKESKQDESGMPNNRFLAERTGGTYSTLKVQPAELEDSGVYFCASSQDLPRTDTQYFGPGTRLTVL.

Points on this clonotype: One base away lies a much larger clone, so this may be a sequencing read error. The chain joins TRBV7-9 to TRBJ1-2; D unresolved. CDR1 and CDR2 from the germline V gene are SEHNR and FQNEAQ (reference sequence). The CDR3 consists of 13 residues. The ends were cut back, 1 base at V and 4 bases at J, with 7 bases in the middle. CDR3 in DNA: TGTGCCAGCAGCTTAGAACTTCCCTATGGCTACACCTTC. It codes for CASSLELPYGYTF.

At least ten counts were recorded for this clonotype. The chain has TRBV6-1 and TRBJ1-4; D gene unclear. Trimming removed 6 bases at V and 8 bases at J, with 4 bases between. CDR1 is MNHNS, CDR2 SASEGT, per germline. The CDR3 has 10 residues. As DNA, the CDR3 is TGTGCCAGCAGCCGGGAAAAACTGTTTTTT. Its translation is CASSREKLFF.

The rearrangement uses TRBV6-2 or TRBV6-3 and TRBJ2-5; D gene uncertain. The CDR3 covers 14 residues. The germline V and J ends were trimmed by 5 bases and 5 bases, with 15 bases remaining between them. Germline V gene data show CDR1 as MNHEY and CDR2 as SVGEGT. CDR3 amino acids: CASSHLRNRETQYF. For the CDR3, the DNA is TGTGCCAGCAGTCACCTTAGGAATCGGGAGACCCAGTACTTC.

This clonotype occurred a few times. The CDR3 loop is CASPLYPGGSQNTEAFF. CDR3 in DNA: TGTGCCAGCCCACTTTACCCGGGGGGAAGTCAGAACACTGAAGCTTTCTTT. The chain uses TRBV6-2 or TRBV6-3 and TRBJ1-1; TRBD1 might be the D (5 bases). V lost 8 bases to trimming and J lost 1 base, with 23 bases between them. This CDR3 comprises 17 residues. Germline V gene sequence: CDR1 MNHEY, CDR2 SVGEGT.

This clonotype occurred many times. CDR3 in DNA: TGTGCCAGCAGTTTACCGGGACAGGCCGCCTACGAGCAGTACTTC. Encoded protein: CASSLPGQAAYEQYF. V gene TRBV6-2 or TRBV6-3 combines with J gene TRBJ2-7; TRBD1 agrees at 8 bases. J lost 2 bases, V lost 4 bases, and 7 bases had no gene match. The CDR3 length is 15 residues. Germline CDR1 MNHEY, CDR2 SVGEGT.

The chain joins TRBV7-2 to TRBJ2-5; D is undetermined. This CDR3 has 13 amino acids. Germline V lookup: CDR1 SGHTA, CDR2 FQGNSA. V lost 0 bases and J 12 bases, leaving 14 bases between the germline ends. This CDR3 reads CASSLANTESKYF. Written as DNA, the CDR3 is TGTGCCAGCAGCTTAGCGAATACGGAGAGCAAGTACTTC.

This clonotype was counted only a few times. This chain connects TRBV7-3 to TRBJ2-1, with D possibly TRBD1 on 5 matching bases. The CDR3 consists of 17 residues. Germline CDR1 reads SGHTA; CDR2 reads FQGTGA. The V and J ends lost 5 bases and 9 bases respectively, with 26 bases between them. Here the CDR3 DNA reads TGTGCCAGCAGCCTAGGAAGGGGAAGGGGAAACTTTGGTGAGCAGTTCTTC. This gives the protein CASSLGRGRGNFGEQFF. Full variable domain (outside the CDR3, taken from reference TRBV7-3 and TRBJ2-1): GAGVSQTPSNKVTEKGKYVELRCDPISGHTALYWYRQSLGQGPEFLIYFQGTGAADDSGLPNDRFFAVRPEGSVSTLKIQRTERGDSAVYLCASSLGRGRGNFGEQFFGPGTRLTVL.

This clonotype came up a few times. CDR3 in amino acids: CASSETRLAGRETQYF. DNA for the CDR3: TGTGCCAGCAGTGAGACAAGACTAGCGGGAAGGGAGACCCAGTACTTC. This rearrangement joins TRBV6-1 to TRBJ2-5, with TRBD2 identical over 11 bases. The CDR3 loop spans 16 amino acids. The trim removed 3 bases at V and 5 bases at J, leaving 8 bases unmatched. Germline CDR1 is MNHNS and CDR2 is SASEGT.

The J gene is TRBJ2-1, the V gene TRBV27; 11 bases fit TRBD1. CDR3 size: 15 residues. J was trimmed by 3 bases and V by 4 bases; bases with no gene match: 2. CDR1 and CDR2 from the germline V gene are MNHEY and SMNVEV (reference sequence). CDR3 nucleotides: TGTGCCAGCAGTTGGGGACAGGGGGTCTACAATGAGCAGTTCTTC. Encoded protein: CASSWGQGVYNEQFF.

The table lists this clonotype with a few counts. V and J are TRBV6-1 and TRBJ2-7; D uncertain. Trimming removed 8 bases at V and 6 bases at J, with 14 bases between. Germline V CDR1 and CDR2: MNHNS, SASEGT. This CDR3 is 12 amino acids long. CDR3 sequence reads: CASFGGPGEQYF. Written as DNA, the CDR3 is TGTGCCAGCTTTGGCGGCCCGGGCGAGCAGTACTTC.

The chain has TRBV20-1 and TRBJ2-1; 8 nucleotides align to TRBD2. Per the germline V gene, CDR1 is DFQATT and CDR2 is SNEGSKA (reference sequence). The CDR3 spans 17 residues. After removal of 6 bases from V and 0 bases from J, the junction contained 13 bases not matched to a gene. CDR3 sequence (DNA): TGCAGTGCCCCCGCGCGGGGGGTAAAGAGCTCCTACAATGAGCAGTTCTTC. This gives the protein CSAPARGVKSSYNEQFF.

This chain connects TRBV28 to TRBJ1-2; 7 positions agree with TRBD1. The length of the CDR3 is 14 residues. After removal of 6 bases from V and 3 bases from J, the junction contained 7 bases not matched to a gene. Germline-derived CDR1 and CDR2 are MDHEN and SYDVKM. The CDR3: CASSIPDRDYGYTF. The CDR3 coding sequence is TGTGCCAGCAGCATTCCCGACAGGGACTATGGCTACACCTTC.